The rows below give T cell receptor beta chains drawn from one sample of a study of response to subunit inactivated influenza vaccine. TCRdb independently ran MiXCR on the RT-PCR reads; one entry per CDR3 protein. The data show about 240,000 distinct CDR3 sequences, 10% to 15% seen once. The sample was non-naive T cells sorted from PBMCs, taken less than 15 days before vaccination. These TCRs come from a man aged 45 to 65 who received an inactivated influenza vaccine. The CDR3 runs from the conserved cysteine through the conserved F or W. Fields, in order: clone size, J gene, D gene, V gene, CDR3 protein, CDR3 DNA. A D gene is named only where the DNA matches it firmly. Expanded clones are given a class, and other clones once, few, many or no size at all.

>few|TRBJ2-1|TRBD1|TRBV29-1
CSVDRGPSSYNEQFF
TGCAGCGTTGACAGGGGGCCGAGCTCCTACAATGAGCAGTTCTTC
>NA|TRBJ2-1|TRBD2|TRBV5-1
CASSSAGTSGRSFF
TGCGCCAGCAGCTCAGCCGGGACTAGCGGCCGGAGTTTCTTC
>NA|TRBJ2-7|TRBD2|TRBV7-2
CASSPMGGSNYEQYF
TGTGCCAGCAGCCCTATGGGCGGGAGTAACTACGAGCAGTACTTC
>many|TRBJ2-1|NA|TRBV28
CASSPRGGSGQFF
TGTGCCAGCAGTCCAAGGGGTGGTTCGGGGCAGTTCTTC
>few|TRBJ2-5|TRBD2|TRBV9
CASSDGTSGGTQETQYF
TGTGCCAGCAGCGACGGGACTAGCGGGGGGACTCAAGAGACCCAGTACTTC
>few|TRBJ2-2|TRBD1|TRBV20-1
CSARLPDRVGVGELFF
TGCAGTGCTAGGCTCCCCGACAGGGTCGGGGTCGGGGAGCTGTTTTTT
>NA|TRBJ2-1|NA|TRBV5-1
CASSSLGSGSSGEQFF
TGCGCCAGCAGCTCCCTCGGGTCCGGGTCGTCCGGTGAGCAGTTCTTC
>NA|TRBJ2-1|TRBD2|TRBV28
CASSSQSGTSFYNEQFF
TGTGCCAGCAGTTCACAATCCGGGACTAGCTTTTACAATGAGCAGTTCTTC
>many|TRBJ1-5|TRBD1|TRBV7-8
CASVARDRSSQPQHF
TGTGCCAGTGTAGCCCGGGACAGGTCCTCTCAGCCCCAGCATTTT
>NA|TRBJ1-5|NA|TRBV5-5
CASSLVGSGNQPQHF
TGTGCCAGCAGCTTGGTGGGATCTGGCAATCAGCCCCAGCATTTT
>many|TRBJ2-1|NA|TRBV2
CASPVSYLGGVKNEQFF
TGTGCCAGCCCCGTATCCTACTTGGGGGGCGTAAAGAATGAGCAGTTCTTC
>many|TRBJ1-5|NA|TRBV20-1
CSARQGPSNQPQHF
TGCAGTGCTAGACAGGGTCCTAGCAATCAGCCCCAGCATTTT
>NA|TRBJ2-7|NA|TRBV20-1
CSARPSGVSYEQHF
TGCAGTGCTAGACCCTCAGGGGTCTCCTACGAGCAGCACTTC